This entry concerns a single TCR beta chain. Its antigen is unknown. The sample belongs to a study of CD8+ T cells in alopecia areata. Study-wide background: Oral tofacitinib, 5 to 10 mg twice daily, was given in an open-label trial. Study conclusions and caveats: Normal skin's resident alphabeta T cells are also sequenced in scalp samples.

Researchers picked out CD4+ and CD8+ T cells from PBMCs by sorting. In germline, CDR1 is SEHNR, CDR2 FQNEAQ (reference sequence). The V gene end was trimmed by 6 bases and the J gene end by 6 bases; junction bases not matched to a gene: 6. The CDR3 totals 13 residues. Reverse transcribed after extraction, RNA yielded cDNA as the sequencing template. The assay was immunoSEQ multiplex PCR, and TCRdb's table has in-frame clones only and misses some. This sample has a few hundred thousand clones; roughly two thirds occur once, and the top ten carry under 1.5%. The chain carries TRBV7-9 and TRBJ2-3; 7 bases agree with TRBD2. This clonotype was sampled from a human donor with alopecia areata. The sequencing here drew on CD4+ T cells sorted from blood, taken at week 0. CDR3 coding DNA: TGTGCCAGCAGTCAAGCGGGGCTCGATACGCAGTATTTT. Its protein product is CASSQAGLDTQYF.